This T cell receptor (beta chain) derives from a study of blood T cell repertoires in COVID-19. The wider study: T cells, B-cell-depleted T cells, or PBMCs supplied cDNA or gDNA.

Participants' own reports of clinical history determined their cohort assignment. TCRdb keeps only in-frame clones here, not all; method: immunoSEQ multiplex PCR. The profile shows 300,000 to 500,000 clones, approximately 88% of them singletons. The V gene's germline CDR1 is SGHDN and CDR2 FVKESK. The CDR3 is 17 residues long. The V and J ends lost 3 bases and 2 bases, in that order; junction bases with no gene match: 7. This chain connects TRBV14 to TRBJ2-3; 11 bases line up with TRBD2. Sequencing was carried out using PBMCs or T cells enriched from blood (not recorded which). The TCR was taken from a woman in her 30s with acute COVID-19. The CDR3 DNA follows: TGTGCCAGCAGCCATATACTAGCGGGAGAGTACACAGATACGCAGTATTTT. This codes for CASSHILAGEYTDTQYF.